This record concerns one T cell receptor beta chain sequence. This sample is drawn from a study of shared clonotypes between healthy human individuals. V lost 2 bases and J lost 2, with 9 bases in between. The germline V gene encodes CDR1 MDHEN and CDR2 SYDVKM. This CDR3 is 14 amino acids long. Deep-level settings were used for running the assay. Per the study methods: Sequence data from immunoSEQ were junction-only and lacked quality scores; consequently, filtering differed. Produced via immunoSEQ multiplex PCR; TCRdb's table is partial and in-frame only. V and J calls and clone size come straight from that table; D and trimming were deduced from the DNA. The data show around 2,000,000 clones, approximately 94% seen once. In the naive CD8 group, cells lacked CD45RO and were positively selected for CCR7, so terminally differentiated effector memory CD45RA+ cells were left out. Donors were Caucasian adults residing in Nashville, Tennessee, USA.

The specimen sequenced was naive CD8+ T cells from PBMCs. The sequence was collected from a man in his late teens or twenties in good health. Some clones in this sample may be carry-over from other donors' samples. The chain employs TRBV28 and TRBJ1-2, with D possibly being TRBD1 (5 bases). DNA of the CDR3: TGTGCCAGCAGTTTAATCCCAGGGAACTATGGCTACACCTTC. It codes for CASSLIPGNYGYTF.